This T cell receptor beta chain is drawn from a study of blood T cell repertoires in COVID-19. Study in general: There were acute and convalescent COVID-19 samples, and they came from the United States, Italy and Spain.

Per the original data handling: Estimation of nucleated cell counts relied on the amplification of reference gene primers. Assay: immunoSEQ multiplex PCR; the TCRdb copy retains only in-frame clones and omits some. V, J and clone size are those of that table, while D and trimming were read from the DNA. The sample lists fewer than 300,000 clones, around 88% seen once, with 1.2% in the top ten. Germline CDR1 reads SGHRS; CDR2 reads YFSETQ. This CDR3 has 13 amino acids. Trimming left V 2 bases short and J 3 bases short, with 6 bases between. This clonotype was obtained from a woman in her thirties or forties with acute COVID-19. The V and J genes are TRBV5-1 and TRBJ2-1; tentative D call: TRBD2 (5 bases). Sequenced input: PBMCs or T cells enriched from blood (not recorded which). As DNA, the CDR3 is TGCGCCAGCAGCTTAACTAGCTACAATGAGCAGTTCTTC. Its translation is CASSLTSYNEQFF. The full variable domain, completed using reference TRBV5-1 and TRBJ2-1, is KAGVTQTPRYLIKTRGQQVTLSCSPISGHRSVSWYQQTPGQGLQFLFEYFSETQRNKGNFPGRFSGRQFSNSRSEMNVSTLELGDSALYLCASSLTSYNEQFFGPGTRLTVL.